The clone carrying this T cell receptor beta chain has just a few counts. The data were obtained in a study of T cell repertoires in cytomegalovirus infection. The CDR3 is made up of 14 amino acids. The V end was cut by 3 bases, the J end by 4 bases, with 10 bases between. CDR1 and CDR2 from the germline V gene are MNHNY and SVGAGI (reference sequence). TCRdb used MiXCR to reprocess the reads, holding one entry per CDR3 protein. The sample has approximately 180,000 distinct CDR3 sequences; about 18% are singletons. The sequenced material came from CD8+ T cells from PBMCs. The TCR comes from a human donor in good health (CMV status not recorded). Some clones in this sample may be carry-over from other donors' samples. This chain links TRBV6-6 with TRBJ2-1, with D tentatively TRBD1 (5 bases). The CDR3 protein is CASSYPTAYNEQFF. The CDR3 DNA follows: TGTGCCAGCAGTTATCCGACAGCGTACAATGAGCAGTTCTTC.